Listed below are T cell receptor beta chains from one sample, sequenced in a study of T cell repertoires in cytomegalovirus infection. TCRdb passed the reads through MiXCR, listing each CDR3 protein once. This sample has around 550,000 distinct CDR3 sequences; 26% occur once, and the top ten carry about 13%. Sequencing was done on a sample of PBMCs. The receptor source for this set is a human donor in good health (CMV status not recorded). Some clones in this sample may be carry-over from other donors' samples. Both conserved end residues are part of each CDR3. D genes are given only for firm matches. Clone size is given for some rows only: seen once, a few or many times, or a class if the clone is expanded.

J: TRBJ2-2; D: NA; V: TRBV29-1; size: NA; CDR3: CSVAEVAGELFF; DNA: TGCAGCGTTGCGGAGGTTGCCGGGGAGCTGTTTTTT
J: TRBJ2-3; D: TRBD2; V: TRBV10-3; size: many; CDR3: CAISEASGSLTDTQYF; DNA: TGTGCCATCAGTGAGGCTAGCGGGAGCCTCACAGATACGCAGTATTTT
J: TRBJ2-1; D: TRBD2; V: TRBV19; size: few; CDR3: CASSRLAGDGNEQFF; DNA: TGTGCCAGTAGTAGACTAGCGGGAGATGGCAATGAGCAGTTCTTC
J: TRBJ2-1; D: TRBD2; V: TRBV12-3/TRBV12-4; size: few; CDR3: CASSLVGGPWIEQFF; DNA: TGTGCCAGCAGTTTAGTGGGAGGGCCGTGGATTGAGCAGTTCTTC
J: TRBJ2-1; D: TRBD2; V: TRBV27; size: NA; CDR3: CASSTVTSGSYNEQFF; DNA: TGTGCCAGCTCAACGGTGACTAGCGGCTCCTACAATGAGCAGTTCTTC
J: TRBJ1-5; D: NA; V: TRBV20-1; size: once; CDR3: CSARDPGGDQPQHF; DNA: TGCAGTGCTAGAGATCCGGGGGGGGATCAGCCCCAGCATTTT
J: TRBJ1-6; D: TRBD1; V: TRBV10-3; size: NA; CDR3: CATQGQGNSPLHF; DNA: TGTGCCACCCAGGGACAGGGTAATTCACCCCTCCACTTT
J: TRBJ1-5; D: NA; V: TRBV12-3/TRBV12-4; size: once; CDR3: CASSLGGGNQPQQF; DNA: TGTGCCAGCAGTTTAGGGGGAGGCAATCAGCCCCAGCAGTTT
J: TRBJ2-7; D: TRBD2; V: TRBV10-3; size: many; CDR3: CAISESGLAWYEQYF; DNA: TGTGCCATCAGTGAGTCGGGACTAGCTTGGTACGAGCAGTACTTC
J: TRBJ1-3; D: NA; V: TRBV19; size: few; CDR3: CASSWASTVPGNTIYF; DNA: TGTGCCAGTAGCTGGGCCTCGACTGTCCCTGGAAACACCATATATTTT
J: TRBJ2-2; D: TRBD2; V: TRBV7-3; size: few; CDR3: CASSLTTTSGRGTGELFF; DNA: TGTGCCAGCAGCTTAACGACGACTAGCGGGAGGGGCACCGGGGAGCTGTTTTTT
J: TRBJ2-3; D: TRBD1; V: TRBV7-9; size: many; CDR3: CASSLDRGSGTDTQYF; DNA: TGTGCCAGCAGCCTAGACAGGGGTTCGGGCACAGATACGCAGTATTTT
J: TRBJ2-4; D: NA; V: TRBV20-1; size: NA; CDR3: CSAWEGAGDKNIQYF; DNA: TGCAGTGCATGGGAAGGGGCCGGAGACAAAAACATTCAGTACTTC
J: TRBJ1-1; D: TRBD1; V: TRBV7-9; size: many; CDR3: CASSRGLDRALNTEAFF; DNA: TGTGCCAGCAGCAGAGGACTCGACAGGGCCTTGAACACTGAAGCTTTCTTT
J: TRBJ1-5; D: NA; V: TRBV6-2/TRBV6-3; size: few; CDR3: CASSYPIERRNQPQHF; DNA: TGTGCCAGCAGTTACCCGATAGAGCGCCGCAATCAGCCCCAGCATTTT
J: TRBJ2-3; D: NA; V: TRBV11-2; size: many; CDR3: CASSLDRVRGVADTQYF; DNA: TGTGCCAGCAGCTTAGATCGGGTTAGGGGGGTTGCAGATACGCAGTATTTT
J: TRBJ2-5; D: NA; V: TRBV25-1; size: few; CDR3: CASSDAGGRETQYF; DNA: TGTGCCAGCAGTGATGCCGGGGGGCGAGAGACCCAGTACTTC
J: TRBJ2-1; D: NA; V: TRBV7-7; size: NA; CDR3: CASSLVGVDEQFF; DNA: TGTGCCAGCAGCTTAGTAGGGGTCGATGAGCAGTTCTTC
J: TRBJ2-1; D: NA; V: TRBV19; size: NA; CDR3: CASSISINYNEQFF; DNA: TGTGCCAGTAGTATTTCCATCAACTACAATGAGCAGTTCTTC
J: TRBJ1-1; D: TRBD1; V: TRBV19; size: NA; CDR3: CASSPPWGTGHTEAFF; DNA: TGTGCCAGTAGTCCCCCATGGGGGACAGGGCACACTGAAGCTTTCTTT
J: TRBJ2-6; D: TRBD1; V: TRBV27; size: NA; CDR3: CASSYLGQGLTGANVLTF; DNA: TGTGCCAGCAGTTATCTGGGACAGGGGCTTACTGGGGCCAACGTCCTGACTTTC
J: TRBJ1-3; D: TRBD1; V: TRBV11-3; size: few; CDR3: CASSPDRGPDRNTIYF; DNA: TGTGCCAGCAGCCCTGACAGGGGGCCCGATAGAAACACCATATATTTT
J: TRBJ1-5; D: NA; V: TRBV20-1; size: NA; CDR3: CSARGRGSSQPQHF; DNA: TGCAGTGCTAGAGGGCGGGGGAGCAGTCAGCCCCAGCATTTT
J: TRBJ2-3; D: NA; V: TRBV7-6; size: many; CDR3: CASSLWEGTDTQYF; DNA: TGTGCCAGCAGCTTGTGGGAGGGCACAGATACGCAGTATTTT
J: TRBJ2-3; D: TRBD1; V: TRBV14; size: NA; CDR3: CASSQLGFQGADTQYF; DNA: TGTGCCAGCAGCCAACTGGGATTCCAGGGGGCAGATACGCAGTATTTT
J: TRBJ2-5; D: NA; V: TRBV7-2; size: few; CDR3: CASRRDYQETQYF; DNA: TGTGCCAGCAGACGGGACTACCAAGAGACCCAGTACTTC
J: TRBJ2-3; D: TRBD2; V: TRBV27; size: NA; CDR3: CASSLLGGRAADTQYF; DNA: TGTGCCAGCAGTTTACTTGGCGGGAGGGCCGCAGATACGCAGTATTTT
J: TRBJ1-3; D: NA; V: TRBV12-3/TRBV12-4; size: few; CDR3: CASRQGADSGNTIYF; DNA: TGTGCCAGCAGGCAAGGGGCAGACTCTGGAAACACCATATATTTT
J: TRBJ2-7; D: TRBD2; V: TRBV14; size: NA; CDR3: CASSPLLAAFSYEQYF; DNA: TGTGCCAGCAGCCCCCTACTAGCGGCTTTCTCCTACGAGCAGTACTTC
J: TRBJ2-7; D: NA; V: TRBV27; size: NA; CDR3: CASSLYGPSYEQYF; DNA: TGTGCCAGCAGTTTATATGGTCCCTCCTACGAGCAGTACTTC
J: TRBJ2-7; D: TRBD2; V: TRBV20-1; size: NA; CDR3: CSASSSLAGGAYEQYF; DNA: TGCAGTGCTAGTTCGAGCCTAGCGGGAGGAGCCTACGAGCAGTACTTC
J: TRBJ1-4; D: TRBD1; V: TRBV7-2; size: many; CDR3: CASSSDRLATNEKLFF; DNA: TGTGCCAGCAGCTCGGACAGGCTAGCAACTAATGAAAAACTGTTTTTT
J: TRBJ2-2; D: NA; V: TRBV6-5; size: NA; CDR3: CASRPPGAGSTGELFF; DNA: TGTGCCAGCAGACCCCCAGGGGCAGGGAGCACCGGGGAGCTGTTTTTT
J: TRBJ1-1; D: TRBD1; V: TRBV19; size: NA; CDR3: CASSDPTGANTEAFF; DNA: TGTGCCAGTAGTGATCCGACAGGGGCGAACACTGAAGCTTTCTTT
J: TRBJ2-1; D: NA; V: TRBV19; size: few; CDR3: CASSTPEGLHEQFF; DNA: TGTGCCAGTAGTACCCCCGAGGGCTTACATGAGCAGTTCTTC
J: TRBJ2-4; D: TRBD1; V: TRBV7-9; size: few; CDR3: CASSPGQDLTLAKNIQYF; DNA: TGTGCCAGCAGCCCCGGACAGGACTTGACGCTAGCCAAAAACATTCAGTACTTC
J: TRBJ2-7; D: TRBD2; V: TRBV4-3; size: NA; CDR3: CASSQVLAGVGPYEQYF; DNA: TGCGCCAGCAGCCAGGTACTAGCGGGAGTTGGTCCCTACGAGCAGTACTTC
J: TRBJ2-3; D: TRBD2; V: TRBV5-6; size: NA; CDR3: CASSSQRLALDTQYF; DNA: TGTGCCAGCAGCAGCCAACGACTAGCATTAGATACGCAGTATTTT
J: TRBJ1-3; D: NA; V: TRBV5-6; size: NA; CDR3: CASSFPNSGNTIYF; DNA: TGTGCCAGCAGCTTCCCGAACTCTGGAAACACCATATATTTT
J: TRBJ1-6; D: NA; V: TRBV6-5; size: few; CDR3: CSTRSPSYNSPLHF; DNA: TGTTCGACCCGATCCCCCTCCTATAATTCACCCCTCCACTTT
J: TRBJ2-5; D: TRBD1; V: TRBV12-3/TRBV12-4; size: NA; CDR3: CASTRTGQETQYF; DNA: TGTGCCAGCACGCGGACAGGACAAGAGACCCAGTACTTC
J: TRBJ2-1; D: TRBD2; V: TRBV19; size: NA; CDR3: CASSSPGTSLNEQFF; DNA: TGTGCCAGTAGTAGTCCCGGGACTAGCCTCAATGAGCAGTTCTTC
J: TRBJ2-7; D: TRBD2; V: TRBV2; size: once; CDR3: CASRMTSATYF; DNA: TGTGCCAGCAGGATGACTAGCGCGACGTACTTC
J: TRBJ2-1; D: TRBD2; V: TRBV12-3/TRBV12-4; size: NA; CDR3: CASSNPGTSGSNEQFF; DNA: TGTGCCAGCAGTAATCCCGGGACTAGCGGGAGCAATGAGCAGTTCTTC